The next 9 T cell receptor beta chains were all read from a single sample in a study of cytomegalovirus exposure and HLA in healthy donors. PCR employed 60 Vbeta and 13 Jbeta primers. TCRdb's table, derived via immunoSEQ multiplex PCR, lists solely in-frame clones and lacks some. This sample yields about 78,000 clones, of which 60% to 75% are seen a single time; over 8.5% belongs to the top ten. The specimen sequenced was PBMCs. The receptors shown here come from a woman in her forties in good health and CMV-seropositive.

The V and J genes are TRBV7-2 and TRBJ1-1; 8 nucleotides match TRBD1. This CDR3 is built from 15 residues. After removal of 5 bases from V and 5 bases from J, the junction contained 10 bases not matched to a gene. The germline V gene has CDR1 SGHTA and CDR2 FQGNSA. Written as DNA, the CDR3 is TGTGCCAGCAGCGAGATCGCAGGGGGCGGAACTGAAGCTTTCTTT. Its translation is CASSEIAGGGTEAFF.

The chain combines TRBV2 with TRBJ2-5, with 7 bases matching TRBD1. J gave up 3 bases and V 3 bases, and 7 bases lay outside the gene matches. The CDR3 length is 15 residues. CDR1 is SNHLY and CDR2 is FYNNEI in the germline V gene. CDR3 residues: CASSDRDSWKETQYF. CDR3 bases: TGTGCCAGCAGTGATAGGGACAGTTGGAAAGAGACCCAGTACTTC.

This rearrangement joins TRBV28 to TRBJ2-1; no definite D call. CDR1 and CDR2 (germline): MDHEN, SYDVKM. The CDR3 covers 15 residues. The V gene lost 3 bases and the J gene lost 0 bases, with 9 bases spanning the gap. CDR3 sequence reads: CASSFARRSYNEQFF. Here the CDR3 DNA reads TGTGCCAGCAGTTTCGCGCGGCGCTCCTACAATGAGCAGTTCTTC.

The table lists this clone with a few counts. This chain joins TRBV6-1 and TRBJ1-1; possibly TRBD1 for D (5 bases). The germline gives CDR1 MNHNS, CDR2 SASEGT. Trimming took 8 bases from V and 4 from J, leaving 14 bases between them. This CDR3 contains 13 residues. Here the CDR3 reads CASGGWSSTEAFF. The CDR3 DNA reads as TGTGCCAGCGGGGGGTGGAGTAGCACTGAAGCTTTCTTT.

The chain employs TRBV7-9 and TRBJ2-1, with 7 bases matching TRBD1. Losses at the gene ends were 4 bases for V and 10 bases for J; bases not matched to a gene: 4. The CDR3 loop spans 12 amino acids. In germline, CDR1 is SEHNR, CDR2 FQNEAQ (reference sequence). The CDR3 bases are TGTGCCAGCAGCTCACGGGACAGCGAGCAGTTCTTC. It yields the protein CASSSRDSEQFF.

This clone appeared a single time. The V gene is TRBV7-2, the J gene TRBJ2-6, with 7 bases fitting TRBD2. Germline loops: CDR1 SGHTA, CDR2 FQGNSA. Trimming removed 5 bases from V and 3 bases from J; junction bases left unmatched: 4. The CDR3 loop spans 15 amino acids. The chain's CDR3 is CASSGGEGGANVLTF. The CDR3 DNA sequence: TGTGCCAGCAGCGGAGGGGAGGGTGGGGCCAACGTCCTGACTTTC.

The V call is TRBV30, the J call TRBJ2-7, with 7 bases matching TRBD1. V lost 2 bases and J lost 6; bases outside the gene matches: 7. The CDR3 is made up of 13 amino acids. Looked up from germline, CDR1 is GTSNPN and CDR2 is SVGIG (reference sequence). This CDR3 reads CAWSLGGLSEQYF. CDR3 bases: TGTGCCTGGAGTTTAGGGGGCTTAAGCGAGCAGTACTTC.

This clone has just a few counts. V is TRBV5-5 and J is TRBJ1-1; 7 bases fit TRBD1. V was clipped by 4 bases and J by 6 bases; unmatched bases: 12. This CDR3 region has 15 residues. From germline, CDR1 is SGHKS and CDR2 YYEKEE (reference sequence). The CDR3 bases are TGTGCCAGCAGCGCCGTACAGGGGTTGGGGGCTGAAGCTTTCTTT. As protein: CASSAVQGLGAEAFF.

This clone was detected a few times. Here the CDR3 reads CASSSSRGETQYF. As DNA, the CDR3 is TGTGCCAGCAGTTCCTCCAGGGGAGAGACCCAGTACTTC. The chain is built from TRBV6-1 and TRBJ2-5; maybe TRBD1 (6 bases). Germline CDR1 reads MNHNS; CDR2 reads SASEGT. Trimming pared 5 bases from V and 4 bases from J, leaving 11 bases between. The CDR3 is 13 residues long.